These 8 T cell receptor beta chains share one sample of origin, sequenced in a study of cytomegalovirus exposure and HLA in healthy donors. 13 Jbeta primers and 60 Vbeta primers were used for the PCR. TCRdb keeps only in-frame clones here, not all; method: immunoSEQ multiplex PCR. The sample includes some 42,000 clones, 50% seen only once; the top ten take roughly an eighth. Sample: PBMCs. Receptors originate from a human donor in good health.

V and J are TRBV4-1 and TRBJ1-3, with D possibly TRBD1 on 5 matching bases. The V gene's germline CDR1 is MGHRA and CDR2 YSYEKL. The V end was cut by 0 bases, the J end by 4 bases, with 16 bases between. The CDR3 totals 17 residues. CDR3 in amino acids: CASSQDGVRGSGNTIYF. Written as DNA, the CDR3 is TGCGCCAGCAGCCAAGATGGAGTAAGGGGATCGGGAAACACCATATATTTT.

The rearrangement links TRBV21-1 to TRBJ2-7; the D call of TRBD2 is as the table states it, not checked on the DNA. TRBV21-1 is a recognized pseudogene. The CDR3 is 20 amino acids. The CDR3 protein is CASIKGVPERHRISSYEQYF. The CDR3 bases are TGTGCCAGCATCAAGGGAGTTCCTGAACGACACCGAATTTCCTCCTACGAGCAGTACTTC.

The V gene is TRBV27, the J gene TRBJ1-6; the D gene is possibly TRBD1 (6 bases). The V gene's germline CDR1 is MNHEY and CDR2 SMNVEV (reference sequence). V lost 6 bases and J lost 7, with 13 bases in between. This CDR3 is 14 amino acids long. CDR3 bases: TGTGCCAGCAGCTACAGGGAAGCAAATTCACCCCTCCACTTT. Translated, it gives CASSYREANSPLHF.

The V gene is TRBV12-5, the J gene TRBJ2-1; 11 nucleotides agree with TRBD2. V trimming: 4 bases; J trimming: 7 bases; junction bases outside the gene matches: 15. From germline, CDR1 is LGHNT and CDR2 FRNRAP. This CDR3 contains 18 residues. This CDR3 is CASGSTPILAGGGNEQFF. The CDR3 nucleotides read TGTGCTAGTGGTTCCACCCCGATCTTAGCGGGAGGGGGGAATGAGCAGTTCTTC.

There are a few counts of this clone. The CDR3 protein is CASSLDRFVEQYF. The CDR3 coding sequence is TGTGCCAGCAGCTTAGATCGGTTTGTGGAGCAGTACTTC. V usage is TRBV11-3 and J usage is TRBJ2-7; no reliable D call. V was trimmed by 0 bases and J by 7 bases, leaving 10 bases between them. CDR1 and CDR2 (germline): SGHNT, YENEEA. The CDR3 contains 13 residues.

The chain uses TRBV6-6 and TRBJ2-7; D is unclear. This CDR3 has 15 amino acids. The V end lost 0 bases, the J end lost 1 base, and 10 bases lay between the germline ends. Germline V gives CDR1 MNHNY, CDR2 SVGAGI (reference sequence). The CDR3 DNA reads TGTGCCAGCAGTTACTCCGGCGGCGTATCCTACGAGCAGTACTTC. This sequence encodes CASSYSGGVSYEQYF.

The V gene is TRBV27, the J gene TRBJ1-6, with 11 bases fitting TRBD1. Germline CDR1 MNHEY, CDR2 SMNVEV (reference sequence). CDR3 length: 15 amino acids. Trimming took 4 bases from V and 10 from J; bases not matched to a gene: 6. The CDR3 sequence: CASSYRDRGGSPLHF. The CDR3 nucleotides are TGTGCCAGCAGTTATCGGGACAGGGGGGGATCACCCCTCCACTTT.

This clone turned up a few times. The chain carries TRBV18 and TRBJ1-4; D remains unclear. Per the germline V gene, CDR1 is KGHSH and CDR2 is LQKENI. The CDR3 is 18 residues long. V lost 0 bases and J 3 bases, leaving 17 bases between the germline ends. CDR3 sequence (DNA): TGTGCCAGCTCACCACCGATCGGAGTCGCCAGTGCTAATGAAAAACTGTTTTTT. Translating gives CASSPPIGVASANEKLFF.